The rows below give T cell receptor beta chains drawn from one sample of a study of blood T cell repertoires in COVID-19. Profiled with immunoSEQ multiplex PCR; TCRdb holds only in-frame clones, not every one. The sample contains over 150,000 clones, around 87% of which appear only once. The sequencing sample was made of peripheral blood. The receptors stem from a man aged 55 to 70 with COVID-19, enrolled during active disease. The CDR3 runs from the conserved cysteine through the conserved F or W. Fields, in order: J gene, V gene, clone size, D gene, CDR3 length, CDR3 DNA, CDR3 protein. The D gene is left open where the match is weak. Rows may omit the clone size; those that give it use once, few, many or a size class.

j_call: TRBJ1-1; v_call: TRBV24-1; clone_size: once; d_call: .; cdr3_length: 13; cdr3_nt: TGTGCCACCAGTGATTTCAGGAATAGGGAAGCTTTCTTT; cdr3_aa: CATSDFRNREAFF
j_call: TRBJ2-5; v_call: TRBV5-1; clone_size: .; d_call: .; cdr3_length: 15; cdr3_nt: TGCGCCAGCGAGAATGGGGCGGGGGCCTCGGCGACCCAGTACTTC; cdr3_aa: CASENGAGASATQYF
j_call: TRBJ2-2; v_call: TRBV9; clone_size: .; d_call: TRBD1; cdr3_length: 13; cdr3_nt: TGTGCCACCGGGACAGGCTACACCGGGGAGCTGTTTTTT; cdr3_aa: CATGTGYTGELFF
j_call: TRBJ2-1; v_call: TRBV24-1; clone_size: .; d_call: .; cdr3_length: 13; cdr3_nt: TGTGCCACCAAAGGGGGGGTGGGGAATGAGCAGTTCTTC; cdr3_aa: CATKGGVGNEQFF
j_call: TRBJ2-7; v_call: TRBV7-2; clone_size: .; d_call: TRBD2; cdr3_length: 18; cdr3_nt: TGTGCCAGCAGCTTAGCTGGGTTTAGGGAGGGCCCGTCCTACGAGCAGTACTTC; cdr3_aa: CASSLAGFREGPSYEQYF
j_call: TRBJ1-5; v_call: TRBV7-2; clone_size: .; d_call: .; cdr3_length: 15; cdr3_nt: TGTGCCAGCAGCTTAAGAGCAGGGTCGGATCAGCCCCAGCATTTT; cdr3_aa: CASSLRAGSDQPQHF
j_call: TRBJ1-5; v_call: TRBV28; clone_size: once; d_call: .; cdr3_length: 14; cdr3_nt: TGTGCCAGCAGTTTTCGTCCAGGGGTTCAGCCCCAGCATTTT; cdr3_aa: CASSFRPGVQPQHF
j_call: TRBJ2-7; v_call: TRBV29-1; clone_size: .; d_call: .; cdr3_length: 14; cdr3_nt: TGCAGCGTTGCCCCGATACAGGGAAGCTACGAGCAGTACTTC; cdr3_aa: CSVAPIQGSYEQYF
j_call: TRBJ1-5; v_call: TRBV12-3/TRBV12-4; clone_size: .; d_call: .; cdr3_length: 13; cdr3_nt: TGTGCCAGCAGTTTAGACGGGAATCAGCCCCAGCATTTT; cdr3_aa: CASSLDGNQPQHF
j_call: TRBJ2-1; v_call: TRBV19; clone_size: .; d_call: .; cdr3_length: 14; cdr3_nt: TGTGCCAGTAGTATAGGGGACTCACGGCGGGAGCAGTTCTTC; cdr3_aa: CASSIGDSRREQFF
j_call: TRBJ1-5; v_call: TRBV28; clone_size: .; d_call: .; cdr3_length: 14; cdr3_nt: TGTGCCAGCAGTTTATTGACAGCTGGTCAGCCCCAGCATTTT; cdr3_aa: CASSLLTAGQPQHF
j_call: TRBJ2-1; v_call: TRBV19; clone_size: once; d_call: TRBD1; cdr3_length: 17; cdr3_nt: TGTGCCAGTAGCCGGCCAGGGACAGGGGGCTCCTACAATGAGCAGTTCTTC; cdr3_aa: CASSRPGTGGSYNEQFF
j_call: TRBJ2-1; v_call: TRBV3-1/TRBV3-2; clone_size: .; d_call: .; cdr3_length: 19; cdr3_nt: TGTGCCAGCAGACCCACTGGTCGTCGCGGTCCAAGCTCCTACAATGAGCAGTTCTTC; cdr3_aa: CASRPTGRRGPSSYNEQFF
j_call: TRBJ1-4; v_call: TRBV5-8; clone_size: once; d_call: TRBD1; cdr3_length: 16; cdr3_nt: TGTGCCAGCAGCTTGGGCAACAGGGGGCCTAATGAAAAACTGTTTTTT; cdr3_aa: CASSLGNRGPNEKLFF
j_call: TRBJ2-1; v_call: TRBV21-1; clone_size: .; d_call: .; cdr3_length: 15; cdr3_nt: TGTGCCAGCAGCAAAGCAGGTGCGGCTATCAATGAACAGTTCTTC; cdr3_aa: CASSKAGAAINEQFF
j_call: TRBJ2-3; v_call: TRBV7-9; clone_size: few; d_call: TRBD2; cdr3_length: 16; cdr3_nt: TGTGCCAGCAGCTCTGATAGCGGGGGGGCCCGAGATACGCAGTATTTT; cdr3_aa: CASSSDSGGARDTQYF
j_call: TRBJ1-1; v_call: TRBV11-3; clone_size: .; d_call: .; cdr3_length: 13; cdr3_nt: TGTGCCAGCAGCTTAGACCGTGTGAGTGAAGCTTTCTTT; cdr3_aa: CASSLDRVSEAFF
j_call: TRBJ2-3; v_call: TRBV3-1/TRBV3-2; clone_size: .; d_call: .; cdr3_length: 16; cdr3_nt: TGTGCCAGCGTCGGGATCGGGAGTCGGTTGACAGATACGCAGTATTTT; cdr3_aa: CASVGIGSRLTDTQYF
j_call: TRBJ2-1; v_call: TRBV6-5; clone_size: few; d_call: .; cdr3_length: 15; cdr3_nt: TGTGCCAGCAGTTATGGCCAAAGCTCCTACAATGAGCAGTTCTTC; cdr3_aa: CASSYGQSSYNEQFF
j_call: TRBJ2-3; v_call: TRBV6-5; clone_size: .; d_call: TRBD2; cdr3_length: 14; cdr3_nt: TGTGCCAGCAAGCGGGAGTATAGCACAGATACGCAGTATTTT; cdr3_aa: CASKREYSTDTQYF
j_call: TRBJ2-7; v_call: TRBV6-1; clone_size: once; d_call: TRBD1; cdr3_length: 14; cdr3_nt: TGTGCCAGCAGTGAAGGGGACAGCTCCTACGAGCAGTACTTC; cdr3_aa: CASSEGDSSYEQYF
j_call: TRBJ1-4; v_call: TRBV18; clone_size: .; d_call: TRBD1; cdr3_length: 15; cdr3_nt: TGTGCCAGCTCACTAGCTGGACAGGGGAGCGAAAAACTGTTTTTT; cdr3_aa: CASSLAGQGSEKLFF
j_call: TRBJ1-1; v_call: TRBV19; clone_size: .; d_call: TRBD1; cdr3_length: 14; cdr3_nt: TGTGCCAGTAGCCGGGGACAGGGATGGGGTGAAGCTTTCTTT; cdr3_aa: CASSRGQGWGEAFF
j_call: TRBJ1-1; v_call: TRBV9; clone_size: .; d_call: .; cdr3_length: 14; cdr3_nt: TGTGCCAGCAGCTTATTACGAGGGAACACTGAAGCTTTCTTT; cdr3_aa: CASSLLRGNTEAFF
j_call: TRBJ1-1; v_call: TRBV27; clone_size: .; d_call: .; cdr3_length: 13; cdr3_nt: TGTGCCGGCACCAATGTCTTGGGGCATGAAGCTTTCTTT; cdr3_aa: CAGTNVLGHEAFF
j_call: TRBJ2-2; v_call: TRBV24-1; clone_size: once; d_call: TRBD1; cdr3_length: 16; cdr3_nt: TGTGCCACCAGTGATCTGACCGGGACAGGGAGTGGGGAGCTGTTTTTT; cdr3_aa: CATSDLTGTGSGELFF
j_call: TRBJ1-2; v_call: TRBV11-2; clone_size: .; d_call: .; cdr3_length: 14; cdr3_nt: TGTGCCAGCAGCTCCGCGGGAGGGTTAAGTGGCTACACCTTC; cdr3_aa: CASSSAGGLSGYTF
j_call: TRBJ1-2; v_call: TRBV2; clone_size: once; d_call: TRBD1; cdr3_length: 15; cdr3_nt: TGTGCCAGCAGTGATATCGGAGGGGGCGTTTATGGCTACACCTTC; cdr3_aa: CASSDIGGGVYGYTF
j_call: TRBJ1-6; v_call: TRBV7-3; clone_size: .; d_call: TRBD1; cdr3_length: 14; cdr3_nt: TGTGCCAGCAGCCAGGGACAGCCCAATTCACCCCTCCACTTT; cdr3_aa: CASSQGQPNSPLHF
j_call: TRBJ1-6; v_call: TRBV6-5; clone_size: .; d_call: .; cdr3_length: 13; cdr3_nt: TGTGCCAGCATACGGGGGTTATTGGGACCCCTCCACTTT; cdr3_aa: CASIRGLLGPLHF
j_call: TRBJ1-2; v_call: TRBV27; clone_size: .; d_call: TRBD1; cdr3_length: 16; cdr3_nt: TGTGCCAGCAGTTCCCCCCGGGACAGGGGATTTTATGGCTACACCTTC; cdr3_aa: CASSSPRDRGFYGYTF
j_call: TRBJ1-1; v_call: TRBV28; clone_size: .; d_call: .; cdr3_length: 12; cdr3_nt: TGTGCCAGCAGCCAGCAGCAGGGTAGCGCTTTCTTT; cdr3_aa: CASSQQQGSAFF
j_call: TRBJ1-1; v_call: TRBV18; clone_size: .; d_call: .; cdr3_length: 14; cdr3_nt: TGTGCCAGCTCTCCGGGGGGCTCGTACACTGAAGCTTTCTTT; cdr3_aa: CASSPGGSYTEAFF
j_call: TRBJ1-5; v_call: TRBV5-8; clone_size: .; d_call: .; cdr3_length: 15; cdr3_nt: TGTGCCAGCAGCTTGGAAGGGGATAGCAATCAGCCCCAGCATTTT; cdr3_aa: CASSLEGDSNQPQHF
j_call: TRBJ1-2; v_call: TRBV12-3/TRBV12-4; clone_size: .; d_call: .; cdr3_length: 13; cdr3_nt: TGTGCCAGCAGTGAATCGGGGGTTTATGGCTACACCTTC; cdr3_aa: CASSESGVYGYTF
j_call: TRBJ1-1; v_call: TRBV4-1; clone_size: .; d_call: .; cdr3_length: 16; cdr3_nt: TGCGCCAGCAGCCAATTTCAGGGCCGGACGAACACTGAAGCTTTCTTT; cdr3_aa: CASSQFQGRTNTEAFF
j_call: TRBJ1-2; v_call: TRBV28; clone_size: .; d_call: .; cdr3_length: 13; cdr3_nt: TGTGCCAGCAGTTTCGGCAGGGTAGATGGCTACACCTTC; cdr3_aa: CASSFGRVDGYTF
j_call: TRBJ2-2; v_call: TRBV25-1; clone_size: .; d_call: .; cdr3_length: 17; cdr3_nt: TGTGCCAGCAGTGACTCCCGCGGGACGGGGAACACCGGGGAGCTGTTTTTT; cdr3_aa: CASSDSRGTGNTGELFF
j_call: TRBJ1-1; v_call: TRBV30; clone_size: .; d_call: .; cdr3_length: 14; cdr3_nt: TGTGCCTGGAGTCGACAGGAGCAGAACACTGAAGCTTTCTTT; cdr3_aa: CAWSRQEQNTEAFF
j_call: TRBJ1-1; v_call: TRBV27; clone_size: .; d_call: TRBD1; cdr3_length: 16; cdr3_nt: TGTGCCAGCAGGCCGGTCGTATTGACAGGGAGGACTGAAGCTTTCTTT; cdr3_aa: CASRPVVLTGRTEAFF
j_call: TRBJ2-3; v_call: TRBV18; clone_size: .; d_call: TRBD1; cdr3_length: 16; cdr3_nt: TGTGCCAGCTCACCGTCGGGACAGGGGTTCACAGATACGCAGTATTTT; cdr3_aa: CASSPSGQGFTDTQYF
j_call: TRBJ2-2; v_call: TRBV11-3; clone_size: .; d_call: TRBD1; cdr3_length: 16; cdr3_nt: TGTGCCAGCAGCGCCGACAGGGGAGGAAGCACCGGGGAGCTGTTTTTT; cdr3_aa: CASSADRGGSTGELFF
j_call: TRBJ1-2; v_call: TRBV6-2/TRBV6-3; clone_size: .; d_call: .; cdr3_length: 15; cdr3_nt: TGTGCCAGCAGCGATTTGACGACAGAACACTATGGCTACACCTTC; cdr3_aa: CASSDLTTEHYGYTF
j_call: TRBJ2-3; v_call: TRBV7-3; clone_size: once; d_call: .; cdr3_length: 19; cdr3_nt: TGTGCCAGCAGCTCTCGAATCTACACCCAAGACATTTTCACAGATACGCAGTATTTT; cdr3_aa: CASSSRIYTQDIFTDTQYF
j_call: TRBJ1-5; v_call: TRBV15; clone_size: few; d_call: TRBD1; cdr3_length: 18; cdr3_nt: TGTGCCACCAGCAGAGGCCCCCCCTTGGGACAGTTAAATCAGCCCCAGCATTTT; cdr3_aa: CATSRGPPLGQLNQPQHF
j_call: TRBJ1-6; v_call: TRBV25-1; clone_size: .; d_call: .; cdr3_length: 16; cdr3_nt: TGTGCCAGCAGTGCACAGGGAGTAGTCAATAATTCACCCCTCCACTTT; cdr3_aa: CASSAQGVVNNSPLHF
j_call: TRBJ1-1; v_call: TRBV12-5; clone_size: .; d_call: .; cdr3_length: 14; cdr3_nt: TGTGCTAGTGCGGGGGGGGGTATGAACACTGAAGCTTTCTTT; cdr3_aa: CASAGGGMNTEAFF
j_call: TRBJ1-5; v_call: TRBV7-2; clone_size: .; d_call: TRBD1; cdr3_length: 15; cdr3_nt: TGTGCCAGCAGCTTGTGGACAGGCCAGAATCAGCCCCAGCATTTT; cdr3_aa: CASSLWTGQNQPQHF
j_call: TRBJ1-1; v_call: TRBV5-6; clone_size: .; d_call: .; cdr3_length: 15; cdr3_nt: TGTGCCAGCAGCTTGGGGTTAACAATGAACACTGAAGCTTTCTTT; cdr3_aa: CASSLGLTMNTEAFF
j_call: TRBJ2-2; v_call: TRBV7-3; clone_size: .; d_call: TRBD2; cdr3_length: 15; cdr3_nt: TGTGCCAGCAGCTTAATAGCGGGAAACACCGGGGAGCTGTTTTTT; cdr3_aa: CASSLIAGNTGELFF
j_call: TRBJ2-3; v_call: TRBV5-4; clone_size: .; d_call: TRBD2; cdr3_length: 18; cdr3_nt: TGTGCCAGCAGCTTGAGACTAGCGGGAGGAGGGCGCACAGATACGCAGTATTTT; cdr3_aa: CASSLRLAGGGRTDTQYF
j_call: TRBJ1-2; v_call: TRBV29-1; clone_size: .; d_call: TRBD1; cdr3_length: 17; cdr3_nt: TGCAGCGCTGTTCCTTGGACAGGGAAGACAGATCCTTATGGCTACACCTTC; cdr3_aa: CSAVPWTGKTDPYGYTF
j_call: TRBJ2-5; v_call: TRBV5-8; clone_size: .; d_call: .; cdr3_length: 15; cdr3_nt: TGTGCCAGCAGCTTTAATAGACAGACTCAAGAGACCCAGTACTTC; cdr3_aa: CASSFNRQTQETQYF
j_call: TRBJ2-7; v_call: TRBV5-1; clone_size: .; d_call: TRBD1; cdr3_length: 16; cdr3_nt: TGCGCCAGCAGCAGGCTTTCCGGGACAGGGGGCGGTGAGCAGTACTTC; cdr3_aa: CASSRLSGTGGGEQYF
j_call: TRBJ1-1; v_call: TRBV19; clone_size: .; d_call: .; cdr3_length: 13; cdr3_nt: TGTGCCAGTAGTATAGAGGGACTACCTGAAGCTTTCTTT; cdr3_aa: CASSIEGLPEAFF